The clone carrying this T cell receptor (beta chain) has a handful of counts. Its matching antigen is unknown. The data are from a study of CD8 T cells in ankylosing spondylitis. Points from the study as a whole: According to the report, clones linked to the disease were significantly enriched in matched synovial fluid samples taken from ankylosing spondylitis patients. Seven to nine highly homologous variants formed a TCR beta motif that appeared characteristic of ankylosing spondylitis blood.

Scientists made TCR beta libraries using quantitative 5'-RACE with molecular barcodes. MiXCR was run by TCRdb on the 5' RACE reads, yielding one entry per CDR3 protein. The sample holds 670,000 or so distinct CDR3 sequences, around 17% seen once. CDR3 length equals 14 residues. Trimming took off 4 bases at V and 1 base at J, with 12 bases between the two ends. From germline, CDR1 is SQVTM and CDR2 ANQGSEA. This sequence was found in a male donor with ankylosing spondylitis. The gene calls are TRBV29-1 and TRBJ2-3; weak D call: TRBD1 (5 bases). The specimen was blood, either unsorted or a sorted T cell fraction (not recorded which). CDR3 DNA: TGCAGCGTTGCCGGCAGGGAAGGCACAGATACGCAGTATTTT. Protein product: CSVAGREGTDTQYF.